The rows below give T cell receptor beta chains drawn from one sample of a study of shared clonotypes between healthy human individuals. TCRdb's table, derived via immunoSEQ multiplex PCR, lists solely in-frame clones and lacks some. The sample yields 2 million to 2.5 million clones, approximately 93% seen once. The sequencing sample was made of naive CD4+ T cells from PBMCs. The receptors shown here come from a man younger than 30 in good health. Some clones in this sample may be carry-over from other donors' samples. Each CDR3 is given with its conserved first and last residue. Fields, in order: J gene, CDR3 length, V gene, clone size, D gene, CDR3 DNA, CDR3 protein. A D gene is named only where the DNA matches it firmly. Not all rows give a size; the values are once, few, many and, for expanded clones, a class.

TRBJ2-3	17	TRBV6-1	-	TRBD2	TGTGCCAGCAGTGTCGGGATAGCGGGACTGAGCACAGATACGCAGTATTTT	CASSVGIAGLSTDTQYF
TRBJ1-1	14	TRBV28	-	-	TGTGCCAGCAGTGCCCCCTGGGGTGGCACTGAAGCTTTCTTT	CASSAPWGGTEAFF
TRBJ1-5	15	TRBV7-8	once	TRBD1	TGTGCCAGCAGCTCCCAGACAGGGGGCGACCAGCCCCAGCATTTT	CASSSQTGGDQPQHF
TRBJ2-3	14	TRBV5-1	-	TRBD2	TGCGCCAGCAGTACTAGCGGGAGGACAGATACGCAGTATTTT	CASSTSGRTDTQYF
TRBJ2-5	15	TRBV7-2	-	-	TGTGCCAGCAGATTATCTAGCGAGTACCAAGAGACCCAGTACTTC	CASRLSSEYQETQYF
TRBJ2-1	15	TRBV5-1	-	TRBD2	TGCGCCAGCAGCATTAGCGGGAGTGGCTACAATGAGCAGTTCTTC	CASSISGSGYNEQFF
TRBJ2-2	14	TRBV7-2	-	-	TGTGCCAGCAGGCAACAGGGAACCACCGGGGAGCTGTTTTTT	CASRQQGTTGELFF
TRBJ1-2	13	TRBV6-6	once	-	TGTGCCAGCAGGACGACGGAAGGTTATGGCTACACCTTC	CASRTTEGYGYTF
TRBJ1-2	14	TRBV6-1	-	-	TGTGCCAGCAGGGATCAGGGAACTAACTATGGCTACACCTTC	CASRDQGTNYGYTF
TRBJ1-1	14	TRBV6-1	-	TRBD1	TGTGCCAGCAGTGCCCGGACAGGATCCACTGAAGCTTTCTTT	CASSARTGSTEAFF
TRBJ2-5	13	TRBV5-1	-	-	TGCGCCAGCAAGCGGTTCTTACAAGAGACCCAGTACTTC	CASKRFLQETQYF